This T cell receptor (beta chain) was sequenced for a study of PD-L1 blockade in urothelial cancer. With regard to this clone: Its antigen is still unknown.

The study, taken as a whole, reports: Tumor-associated clones in blood expanded more at 3 weeks in durable-benefit patients.

Germline trimming cut 0 bases from V and 7 bases from J; bases unmatched to any gene: 5. Per the germline V gene, CDR1 is KGHSH and CDR2 is LQKENI. CDR3 length equals 16 residues. Described time point: pretreatment peripheral blood. Spiking of synthetic TCR analog templates was performed in each PCR. Using immunoSEQ multiplex PCR, the repertoire was profiled, and TCRdb retains in-frame clones only, with some absent. The sample has 90,000 or so clones, nearly 90% seen once. Source: PBMCs, taken around atezolizumab (anti-PD-L1) treatment. The sequence was collected from a man aged 55 to 69 with urothelial cancer. The chain has TRBV18 and TRBJ2-1; 11 positions agree with TRBD2. Here the CDR3 DNA reads TGTGCCAGCTCACCACCCGCCGGGACTAGCGGAAATGAGCAGTTCTTC. It is translated as CASSPPAGTSGNEQFF.